This T cell receptor (beta chain) was documented in a study of CD8+ T cells in alopecia areata. Study details: Oral tofacitinib, 5 to 10 mg twice daily, was given in an open-label trial.

Study-wide results and caveats: Patients shared TCRs less clearly than mice did, possibly for HLA-related reasons.

Researchers gathered lesional scalp punch biopsies and peripheral blood from patients with alopecia areata. From PBMCs, CD4+ and CD8+ T cells were sorted. RNA extraction was followed by reverse transcription into cDNA, which acted as the sequencing template. Repertoires were generated with immunoSEQ multiplex PCR, while TCRdb's copy carries only in-frame clones and drops some. The sample records about 200,000 clones, about 53% being singletons. A note on this clone: What it recognizes is unknown.

The receptor comes from a human donor with alopecia areata. Specimen: CD4+ T cells sorted from blood, collected at week 0.

The DNA of the CDR3 is TGTGCCAGTAAAAGGACAGGGGGACACACCGGGGAGCTGTTTTTT. Translation: CASKRTGGHTGELFF. The chain combines TRBV19 with TRBJ2-2; 10 bases are shared with TRBD1. J was trimmed by 3 bases and V by 7 bases; bases with no gene match: 5. CDR3 size: 15 residues. The germline V gene has CDR1 LNHDA and CDR2 SQIVND (reference sequence).